Presented here are 3 T cell receptor beta chains from one specimen sequenced in a study of CD8 T cell repertoires and HIV-1 epitope variants. Antigen specificity for these receptors is unknown. Produced via immunoSEQ multiplex PCR; TCRdb's table is partial and in-frame only. Here the sample spans some 3,100 clones, approximately 70% being singletons. The sample was cultured CD8+ T cells derived from PBMCs. These receptor sequences come from a male donor with HIV.

This chain connects TRBV27 to TRBJ2-1; 9 bases match TRBD2. The CDR3 consists of 14 residues. Germline-derived CDR1 and CDR2 are MNHEY and SMNVEV (reference sequence). The J segment lost 7 bases and the V segment lost 5 bases, leaving 6 bases of the junction unmatched. DNA of the CDR3: TGTGCCAGCAGTCTTCAGGCGGGGGGGAATGAGCAGTTCTTC. This encodes CASSLQAGGNEQFF.

The chain combines TRBV28 with TRBJ1-2, with D possibly TRBD1 on 5 matching bases. The germline V gene has CDR1 MDHEN and CDR2 SYDVKM. Trimming left V 6 bases short and J 3 bases short, with 20 bases between. CDR3 size: 16 residues. CDR3 amino acids: CASSLHPTDYDYGYTF. The CDR3 DNA follows: TGTGCCAGCAGCCTCCATCCGACAGATTATGACTATGGCTACACCTTC.

This clone ranks as hyperexpanded. This chain connects TRBV4-1 to TRBJ1-2, with unresolved D. This CDR3 is built from 16 residues. In germline, CDR1 is MGHRA, CDR2 YSYEKL. V lost 0 bases to trimming and J lost 3 bases, with 14 bases between them. The CDR3 sequence: CASSQDPPDLDYGYTF. CDR3 sequence (DNA): TGCGCCAGCAGCCAAGATCCCCCAGACTTGGACTATGGCTACACCTTC.